A selection of T cell receptor beta chains follows, all from one sample in a study of blood T cell repertoires in COVID-19. Measured with immunoSEQ multiplex PCR; TCRdb has only the in-frame clones, and not every one. This table has 250,000 to 300,000 clones, around 86% appearing once. Material: PBMCs or T cells enriched from blood (not recorded which). Receptor source: a man aged 18-30 years who had recovered from COVID-19. Each CDR3 is given with its conserved first and last residue. Each record gives: V gene, J gene, D gene, clone size, CDR3 DNA, CDR3 protein. The D gene is left open where the match is weak. Some rows have no size entry. The others give once, few or many, or a class for an expanded clone.

V gene: TRBV18; J gene: TRBJ2-1; D gene: TRBD2; clone size: -; CDR3 DNA: TGTGCCAGCTCACCGAACTTGGGGCTCGGGGGGAATGAGCAGTTCTTC; CDR3 protein: CASSPNLGLGGNEQFF
V gene: TRBV12-1; J gene: TRBJ1-1; D gene: -; clone size: few; CDR3 DNA: TGTGCCAGCAGCTCCTCACAGGGGGCGCGGGGGTTGAACACTGAAGCTTTCTTT; CDR3 protein: CASSSSQGARGLNTEAFF
V gene: TRBV24-1; J gene: TRBJ2-1; D gene: -; clone size: -; CDR3 DNA: TGTGCCACCAGTGATTTGTCGGGAGACACCTACAATGAGCAGTTCTTC; CDR3 protein: CATSDLSGDTYNEQFF
V gene: TRBV10-3; J gene: TRBJ2-1; D gene: TRBD2; clone size: -; CDR3 DNA: TGTGCCATCAGTGAGGGACTAGCCTACAATGAGCAGTTCTTC; CDR3 protein: CAISEGLAYNEQFF
V gene: TRBV5-1; J gene: TRBJ1-1; D gene: -; clone size: -; CDR3 DNA: TGCGCCAGCAGCTTGGCCACGCCGGGAACTAACACTGAAGCTTTCTTT; CDR3 protein: CASSLATPGTNTEAFF
V gene: TRBV2; J gene: TRBJ2-7; D gene: TRBD1; clone size: few; CDR3 DNA: TGTGCCAGCAGCCGGGACAGTCTCTCCTACGAGCAGTACTTC; CDR3 protein: CASSRDSLSYEQYF
V gene: TRBV27; J gene: TRBJ2-7; D gene: TRBD1; clone size: -; CDR3 DNA: TGTGCCAGCAGTTCGCTAAGGACAGGCTTTAGCTACGAGCAGTACTTC; CDR3 protein: CASSSLRTGFSYEQYF
V gene: TRBV2; J gene: TRBJ1-5; D gene: -; clone size: -; CDR3 DNA: TGTGCCAGTCGGACTGAGCGTTATAGCAATCAGCCCCAGCATTTT; CDR3 protein: CASRTERYSNQPQHF
V gene: TRBV7-3; J gene: TRBJ2-1; D gene: -; clone size: once; CDR3 DNA: TGTGCCAGCAGCCAAAAGGGGCGACTCATCTCCTACAATGAGCAGTTCTTC; CDR3 protein: CASSQKGRLISYNEQFF
V gene: TRBV25-1; J gene: TRBJ1-4; D gene: -; clone size: -; CDR3 DNA: TGTGCCAGCAGTTGGGAGCAGCTTGAAAAACTGTTTTTT; CDR3 protein: CASSWEQLEKLFF
V gene: TRBV11-2; J gene: TRBJ2-7; D gene: TRBD1; clone size: -; CDR3 DNA: TGTGCCAGCAGCTTAGGGGACAGGGGACCCTACGAGCAGTACTTC; CDR3 protein: CASSLGDRGPYEQYF
V gene: TRBV6-6; J gene: TRBJ2-1; D gene: TRBD1; clone size: -; CDR3 DNA: TGTGCCAGCAGTCCAAATCAACAGGGGAGCTCCTACAATGAGCAGTTCTTC; CDR3 protein: CASSPNQQGSSYNEQFF
V gene: TRBV19; J gene: TRBJ2-1; D gene: -; clone size: once; CDR3 DNA: TGTGCCAGTAGTATGGGGGCCAGGTGGGATGAGCAGTTCTTC; CDR3 protein: CASSMGARWDEQFF
V gene: TRBV29-1; J gene: TRBJ1-1; D gene: -; clone size: -; CDR3 DNA: TGCAGCGCCTACGGGTCGGGGGGATTGAACACTGAAGCTTTCTTT; CDR3 protein: CSAYGSGGLNTEAFF
V gene: TRBV30; J gene: TRBJ1-5; D gene: -; clone size: -; CDR3 DNA: TGTGCCTGGAGCCGGACAGCCAGCAATCAGCCCCAGCATTTT; CDR3 protein: CAWSRTASNQPQHF
V gene: TRBV2; J gene: TRBJ1-6; D gene: -; clone size: -; CDR3 DNA: TGTGCCAGCAGTTGGGGAGAAGGGAGCTCCTATAATTCACCCCTCCACTTT; CDR3 protein: CASSWGEGSSYNSPLHF
V gene: TRBV5-5; J gene: TRBJ2-3; D gene: TRBD2; clone size: -; CDR3 DNA: TGTGCCAGCAGACTAGCGGATAGCACAGATACGCAGTATTTT; CDR3 protein: CASRLADSTDTQYF
V gene: TRBV29-1; J gene: TRBJ2-7; D gene: TRBD2; clone size: -; CDR3 DNA: TGCAGCGGGGCCCTGGATAGCGGGGGTCTCGGGCAGTACTTC; CDR3 protein: CSGALDSGGLGQYF
V gene: TRBV5-1; J gene: TRBJ2-7; D gene: -; clone size: -; CDR3 DNA: TGCGCCAGCAGCTCCTCGGAGATGGGCGAGCAGTACTTC; CDR3 protein: CASSSSEMGEQYF
V gene: TRBV13; J gene: TRBJ2-3; D gene: -; clone size: -; CDR3 DNA: TGTGCCAGCAGCTTAGAGGCAGGCGGCACAGATACGCAGTATTTT; CDR3 protein: CASSLEAGGTDTQYF
V gene: TRBV7-6; J gene: TRBJ1-3; D gene: -; clone size: -; CDR3 DNA: TGTGCCAGCAGCCCTGGGGGGGCATCCATATATTTT; CDR3 protein: CASSPGGASIYF
V gene: TRBV28; J gene: TRBJ2-1; D gene: -; clone size: -; CDR3 DNA: TGTGCCAGCAGCTCAGGTAGGAATGAGCAGTTCTTC; CDR3 protein: CASSSGRNEQFF
V gene: TRBV24-1; J gene: TRBJ2-1; D gene: -; clone size: -; CDR3 DNA: TGTGCCACCAGTGACCCCGGCCGATCAGTCGAGGATGAGCAGTTCTTC; CDR3 protein: CATSDPGRSVEDEQFF
V gene: TRBV5-6; J gene: TRBJ1-6; D gene: TRBD1; clone size: -; CDR3 DNA: TGTGCCAGCAGCAGCCAGGGGGCCGCCCTCCACTTT; CDR3 protein: CASSSQGAALHF
V gene: TRBV11-2; J gene: TRBJ2-3; D gene: TRBD2; clone size: once; CDR3 DNA: TGTGCCAGCAGCTTAGAACTAGCGGGGGGGACGCGGGATACGCAGTATTTT; CDR3 protein: CASSLELAGGTRDTQYF
V gene: TRBV6-2/TRBV6-3; J gene: TRBJ1-2; D gene: -; clone size: once; CDR3 DNA: TGTGCCAGCAGTTACGTCCGTGGCTACACCTTC; CDR3 protein: CASSYVRGYTF
V gene: TRBV19; J gene: TRBJ2-5; D gene: -; clone size: -; CDR3 DNA: TGTGCCAGTAGTATCCCGGGGGGCGTTGAGACCCAGTACTTC; CDR3 protein: CASSIPGGVETQYF
V gene: TRBV2; J gene: TRBJ2-5; D gene: TRBD2; clone size: -; CDR3 DNA: TGTGCCAGCAGCCAAAGCCGAAGCGGGGTAAAGACCCAGTACTTC; CDR3 protein: CASSQSRSGVKTQYF
V gene: TRBV30; J gene: TRBJ2-1; D gene: -; clone size: -; CDR3 DNA: TGTGCCTGGAGAGCGGACGGGCTTGGCTACAATGAGCAGTTCTTC; CDR3 protein: CAWRADGLGYNEQFF
V gene: TRBV15; J gene: TRBJ2-1; D gene: TRBD1; clone size: -; CDR3 DNA: TGTGCCACCAGCAGAGAAGGGACAGGGTCAGGCGATGAGCAGTTCTTC; CDR3 protein: CATSREGTGSGDEQFF
V gene: TRBV30; J gene: TRBJ1-2; D gene: -; clone size: -; CDR3 DNA: TGTGCCTCGGAGAGGTTCTATGGCTACACCTTC; CDR3 protein: CASERFYGYTF
V gene: TRBV5-5; J gene: TRBJ2-1; D gene: TRBD2; clone size: -; CDR3 DNA: TGTGCCAGCAGCGTGACGGGACTAGCGGGCAATGAGCAGTTCTTC; CDR3 protein: CASSVTGLAGNEQFF